A single T cell receptor (delta chain) is shown here with its context. Its specificity is unknown. The sample holds other DNA sequences that translate to the same CDR3. The template was reverse-transcribed extracted RNA. CDR3 amplicons came from multiplex PCR with pooled V-gene forward and constant-region reverse primers. TCRdb reapplied CATT to the multiplex PCR reads. Here the sample spans about 75,000 delta-chain clones, about 30% being singletons. The sample originates from a study of Vδ1+ human thymocytes. Points from the study as a whole: Unlike peripheral blood Vdelta1+ controls, thymic delta-chain sequences included approximately 21% Vdelta2 and few Vdelta3. In the thymus, TRG and TRD repertoires looked highly polyclonal with Gaussian CDR3 lengths.

Per germline, CDR1 GEAIGNYY and CDR2 EKD. V lost 1 base to trimming and J lost 5 bases; unmatched junction nucleotides: 15. The CDR3 has 19 residues. The sorted cells were CD3+ Vdelta1+ Vdelta2- thymocytes from alphabeta-depleted thymus. Sorted Vdelta1+ thymocytes were roughly 96% to 99.6% pure. The chain links TRDV2 to TRDJ1; 13 nucleotides agree with TRDD3. The sequenced material came from Vdelta1+ gamma-delta thymocytes from the thymus. Subset here: FACS-sorted CD3+ TCRalphabeta- TCRVdelta1+ TCRVdelta2- thymocytes. The clonotype was recovered from a boy under two years old who had congenital heart surgery. The CDR3 is CACDTRTGGYVFSHDKLIF. CDR3 bases: TGTGCCTGTGACACTCGTACTGGGGGATACGTCTTCTCTCATGATAAACTCATCTTT.